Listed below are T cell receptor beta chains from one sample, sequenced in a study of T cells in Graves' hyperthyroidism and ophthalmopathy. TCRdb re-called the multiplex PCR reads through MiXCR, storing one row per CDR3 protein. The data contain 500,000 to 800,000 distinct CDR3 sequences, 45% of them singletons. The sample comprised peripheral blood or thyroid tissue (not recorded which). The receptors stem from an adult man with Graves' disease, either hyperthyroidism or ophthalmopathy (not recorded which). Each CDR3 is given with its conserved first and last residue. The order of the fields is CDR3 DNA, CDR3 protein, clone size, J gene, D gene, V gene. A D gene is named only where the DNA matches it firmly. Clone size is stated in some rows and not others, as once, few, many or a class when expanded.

TGTGCCAGCAGCTACGGACAGTACTATGGCTACACCTTC	CASSYGQYYGYTF	many	TRBJ1-2	NA	TRBV7-9
TGCAGTGCCGTGAAGACAGGGGGGAGAGCTTTCTTT	CSAVKTGGRAFF	NA	TRBJ1-1	TRBD1	TRBV20-1
TGTGCCACCAGCAGAACCAGGACAGGGGTTGGTGATGAAAAACTGTTTTTT	CATSRTRTGVGDEKLFF	many	TRBJ1-4	TRBD1	TRBV15
TGCAGTGCTAGAGATGTACGGTCCTCCTACGAGCAGTACTTC	CSARDVRSSYEQYF	NA	TRBJ2-7	NA	TRBV20-1
TGTGCCAGCAGTGCTAGTAGACAGGGCACTAATGAAAAACTGTTTTTT	CASSASRQGTNEKLFF	NA	TRBJ1-4	TRBD1	TRBV25-1
TGTGCCAGCAGCTCACAGGGCGGGGACACTGAAGCTTTCTTT	CASSSQGGDTEAFF	many	TRBJ1-1	NA	TRBV7-9
TGTGCCAGCAGCCAAGAAACAGGGGCCTATGGCTACACCTTC	CASSQETGAYGYTF	many	TRBJ1-2	TRBD1	TRBV14
TGTGCCAGCAGTTACCCGAAGGGACAGGGGTTCTACGAGCAGTACTTC	CASSYPKGQGFYEQYF	few	TRBJ2-7	TRBD1	TRBV2
TGCAGCGTTGAAATGGGGGACACTGAAGCTTTCTTT	CSVEMGDTEAFF	many	TRBJ1-1	NA	TRBV29-1
TGTGCCAGTAGTAGCGGGACAGGGATGGGCGGCTACACCTTC	CASSSGTGMGGYTF	NA	TRBJ1-2	TRBD1	TRBV19
TGTGCCAGCAGGCCACCCTCTAGGGAGACCCAGTACTTC	CASRPPSRETQYF	NA	TRBJ2-5	NA	TRBV7-9
TGTGCCAGCAGCCCGTGGGACAGGGGGCAAGAGACCCAGTACTTC	CASSPWDRGQETQYF	NA	TRBJ2-5	TRBD1	TRBV7-8
TGTGCCAACAGCCGTTCCGGACGGATGAACACTGAAGCTTTCTTT	CANSRSGRMNTEAFF	NA	TRBJ1-1	NA	TRBV12-3/TRBV12-4
TGTGCCAGCAGCTTAGTGGAGGGAGCACCCCTCCACTTT	CASSLVEGAPLHF	many	TRBJ1-6	NA	TRBV7-9
TGTGCCATCAGTGAGTCAGGGAGGTATGACTACACCTTC	CAISESGRYDYTF	NA	TRBJ1-2	NA	TRBV10-3
TGTGCCAGCAGCGTAGATAAGGGGCCCGACACTGAAGCTTTCTTT	CASSVDKGPDTEAFF	few	TRBJ1-1	NA	TRBV9
TGTGCCAGCAGGGGCGGGACATATAGCAATCAGCCCCAGCATTTT	CASRGGTYSNQPQHF	NA	TRBJ1-5	NA	TRBV7-2
TGTGCCACCAGTAAAGGCAGGTCGGCCGACGAGCAGTACTTC	CATSKGRSADEQYF	many	TRBJ2-7	NA	TRBV24-1
TGCGCCAGCAGAGTTGGGGCAGGGTACACTGAAGCTTTCTTT	CASRVGAGYTEAFF	NA	TRBJ1-1	NA	TRBV10-2
NA	CASSPTLDKGKTQYF	many	TRBJ2-5	NA	TRBV25-1
TGCGCCAGCAGCTTGGAGGCTAGCGGGAGTTTGAAGACCCAGTACTTC	CASSLEASGSLKTQYF	NA	TRBJ2-5	TRBD2	TRBV5-1
TGTGCCAGCAGATTAGACAGGGGGTTCAATCAGCCCCAGCATTTT	CASRLDRGFNQPQHF	NA	TRBJ1-5	TRBD1	TRBV6-5
TGCAGTGAACTAACAGGGGTGGCTGAAGCTTTCTTT	CSELTGVAEAFF	NA	TRBJ1-1	TRBD1	TRBV20-1
TGCAGTGGCCTATATGACACCGGGGAGCCGTTTTTT	CSGLYDTGEPFF	NA	TRBJ2-2	NA	TRBV20-1
TGTGCCAGCAGCTTAGCGATCGGTTATTACGAGCAGTACTTC	CASSLAIGYYEQYF	many	TRBJ2-7	NA	TRBV7-9
TGCAGTGCTAGAGATTACAGGGGAGGGGTGAACACTGAAGCTTTCTTT	CSARDYRGGVNTEAFF	NA	TRBJ1-1	TRBD1	TRBV20-1
TGTGCCAGCAGTTTATGGGGAGTCACTGAAGCTTTCTTT	CASSLWGVTEAFF	NA	TRBJ1-1	NA	TRBV28
TGTGCCAGCAGCTGGCTAGCGGAGACCCAGTACTTC	CASSWLAETQYF	NA	TRBJ2-5	NA	TRBV7-8
TGCAGTGCTAGAAGGGGAAACCAAGAGACCCAGTACTTC	CSARRGNQETQYF	NA	TRBJ2-5	NA	TRBV20-1
TGTGCCAGCAGGGACTCAGGGTATAATGAAAAACTGTTTTTT	CASRDSGYNEKLFF	many	TRBJ1-4	NA	TRBV7-9
TGTGCCAGCAGCAGGACAGGGGTCCACCAGCCCCAGCATTTT	CASSRTGVHQPQHF	many	TRBJ1-5	TRBD1	TRBV2
TGTGCCAGCAGCCTCGCGGCCCGGGGGACTGAAGCTTTCTTT	CASSLAARGTEAFF	few	TRBJ1-1	NA	TRBV12-3/TRBV12-4
TGTGCCACCAGCAGAGCAGGGACAGGAAAAGAGACCCAGTACTTC	CATSRAGTGKETQYF	NA	TRBJ2-5	TRBD1	TRBV15
TGTGCCAGCAGCTTAGCCCTCCGGGACAGGGGGGATGGCTACACCTTC	CASSLALRDRGDGYTF	NA	TRBJ1-2	TRBD1	TRBV7-9
TGTGCCAGCAGTTATTCATCCTTCTATGGCTACACCACCTTC	CASSYSSFYGYTTF	NA	TRBJ1-2	NA	TRBV2
TGTGCCATCAGTTTATCTAAGTCACCCCTCCACTTT	CAISLSKSPLHF	NA	TRBJ1-6	NA	TRBV10-3
TGTGCCAGCAGTTTCTACGCTAGCCGGGAGACCCAGTACTTC	CASSFYASRETQYF	NA	TRBJ2-5	NA	TRBV2
TGCAGCGCCCTGGGTGAGATGGGGGAGCTGTTTTTT	CSALGEMGELFF	many	TRBJ2-2	NA	TRBV29-1
TGTGCCAGCAGTTATACAGGGAACACTGAAGCTTTCTTT	CASSYTGNTEAFF	few	TRBJ1-1	NA	TRBV12-3/TRBV12-4
TGTGCCAGCAGTCAGAACAGGGCCAGTGGCTACACCTTC	CASSQNRASGYTF	few	TRBJ1-2	NA	TRBV12-3/TRBV12-4
TGCAGCGTTGGGGGTGACGGTGGGGGAAGGTATGGCTACACCTTC	CSVGGDGGGRYGYTF	many	TRBJ1-2	NA	TRBV29-1
TGCGCCAGCAGCTTGTGGACAGGGGGAGGAACCGGGGAGCTGTTTTTT	CASSLWTGGGTGELFF	NA	TRBJ2-2	TRBD1	TRBV5-1
TGTGCCAGCAGTTTATCTCCGGGACAGGGGACCGGGGCTGAAGCTTTCTTT	CASSLSPGQGTGAEAFF	NA	TRBJ1-1	TRBD1	TRBV27
TGTGCCAGCAGCTTCCAGACAGGGTACGAGCAGTACTTC	CASSFQTGYEQYF	many	TRBJ2-7	TRBD1	TRBV7-2
TGTGCCACCAGTGATTTGCCTCCTGACAGGGAAAGGGACACTGAAGCTTTCTTT	CATSDLPPDRERDTEAFF	NA	TRBJ1-1	TRBD1	TRBV24-1
TGTGCCAGCAGCACCCGACTAGCCCCCAACCAAGAGACCCAGTACTTC	CASSTRLAPNQETQYF	NA	TRBJ2-5	TRBD2	TRBV7-9